A selection of T cell receptor beta chains follows, all from one sample in a study of blood T cells in healthy people across ages. MiXCR was run by TCRdb on the 5' RACE reads, yielding one entry per CDR3 protein. The data hold 450,000 to 700,000 distinct CDR3 sequences, with 27% observed a single time. Sequenced material: blood. The receptors derive from a woman in her 70s in good health. The CDR3 runs from the conserved cysteine through the conserved F or W. Each record gives: clone size, V gene, D gene, J gene, CDR3 protein, CDR3 DNA. A D gene is named only where the DNA matches it firmly. Rows may omit the clone size; those that give it use once, few, many or a size class.

>-|TRBV4-1|TRBD1|TRBJ1-1
CASSQDLDRGYTEAFF
TGCGCCAGCAGCCAAGACCTAGACAGGGGTTACACTGAAGCTTTCTTT
>-|TRBV24-1|-|TRBJ1-2
CATSDVAFRNGYTF
TGTGCCACCAGTGACGTAGCTTTCAGAAATGGCTACACCTTC
>few|TRBV4-2|-|TRBJ2-7
CASSQGYGLTGGVYEQYF
TGTGCCAGCAGCCAAGGTTACGGGTTGACGGGCGGGGTCTACGAGCAGTACTTC
>few|TRBV20-1|-|TRBJ2-5
CSARARGGAVETQYF
TGCAGTGCTAGAGCGCGAGGGGGGGCTGTCGAGACCCAGTACTTC
>-|TRBV6-6|-|TRBJ2-7
CASSYAGWHEQYF
TGTGCCAGCAGTTACGCAGGGTGGCACGAGCAGTACTTC
>-|TRBV7-3|-|TRBJ2-1
CASSLAQGHEQFF
TGTGCCAGCAGCCTGGCCCAGGGCCATGAGCAGTTCTTC
>once|TRBV12-3/TRBV12-4|TRBD1|TRBJ2-5
CASSLFSGTGEETQYF
TGTGCCAGCAGTTTATTTTCCGGGACAGGGGAAGAGACCCAGTACTTC
>-|TRBV11-2|TRBD2|TRBJ2-1
CASSPTSGGNEQSF
TGTGCCAGCAGCCCGACTAGCGGGGGTAATGAGCAGTCCTTC
>-|TRBV20-1|-|TRBJ2-4
CSARDTAGGPFQYF
TGCAGTGCTAGAGATACCGCGGGTGGCCCTTTTCAGTACTTC
>few|TRBV6-5|-|TRBJ1-2
CASSYSGISVADGYTF
TGTGCCAGCAGTTACTCAGGGATTTCTGTAGCGGATGGCTACACCTTC
>-|TRBV7-2|TRBD1|TRBJ1-2
CASSLRGGQGANYGYTF
TGTGCCAGCAGCTTACGTGGGGGACAGGGGGCGAACTATGGCTACACCTTC
>-|TRBV6-1|-|TRBJ2-1
CASSKQGAWYNEQFF
TGTGCCAGCAGCAAACAGGGAGCTTGGTACAATGAGCAGTTCTTC
>-|TRBV7-2|-|TRBJ2-5
CASSSSRGQQETQYF
TGTGCCAGCAGCTCTAGCAGGGGTCAACAAGAGACCCAGTACTTC
>few|TRBV12-3/TRBV12-4|-|TRBJ2-5
CASSFYQTQYF
TGTGCCAGCAGTTTTTATCAGACCCAGTACTTC
>-|TRBV7-6|-|TRBJ1-1
CASSSAGIGTEAFF
TGTGCTAGCAGCTCAGCAGGGATAGGCACCGAAGCTTTCTTT
>once|TRBV5-1|-|TRBJ2-3
CASSLAPFGSPSTDTQYF
TGCGCCAGCAGCTTGGCTCCCTTCGGGTCGCCTAGCACAGATACGCAGTATTTT
>-|TRBV20-1|TRBD1|TRBJ1-6
CSARARTGDNSPLHF
TGCAGTGCTAGGGCAAGGACAGGGGATAATTCACCCCTCCACTTT
>few|TRBV7-2|TRBD1|TRBJ1-2
CASSHGAPTGAVFF
TGTGCCAGCAGCCACGGAGCGCCGACAGGGGCTGTCTTCTTC
>few|TRBV24-1|TRBD2|TRBJ2-1
CATGKGGGAWNEQFF
TGTGCCACCGGGAAGGGCGGGGGGGCTTGGAATGAGCAGTTCTTC
>-|TRBV6-5|-|TRBJ2-2
CASSYSKGGITGELFF
TGTGCCAGCAGTTACTCAAAGGGGGGCATCACCGGGGAGCTGTTTTTT
>-|TRBV7-2|TRBD1|TRBJ1-2
CASSLVAGGRGYTF
TGTGCCAGCAGCTTAGTTGCAGGGGGCAGAGGCTACACCTTC
>few|TRBV18|-|TRBJ1-2
CASSPTRTAIYGYTF
TGTGCCAGCTCACCCACTCGGACGGCGATTTATGGCTACACCTTC
>-|TRBV5-1|-|TRBJ1-1
CASSLVPRQTQTEAFF
TGCGCCAGCAGCTTGGTGCCCCGACAGACCCAAACTGAAGCTTTCTTT
>-|TRBV7-2|-|TRBJ2-5
CASSLVRGGEETQYF
TGTGCCAGCAGCTTAGTCAGGGGAGGGGAGGAGACCCAGTACTTC
>few|TRBV7-3|-|TRBJ2-5
CASSPRLWGTQYF
TGTGCCAGCAGCCCCCGACTATGGGGGACCCAGTACTTC
>-|TRBV7-2|-|TRBJ1-2
CASSLMAVGYTF
TGTGCCAGCAGCTTAATGGCGGTTGGCTACACCTTC
>-|TRBV5-1|TRBD2|TRBJ2-5
CATTSGGAEETQYF
TGCGCCACCACTAGCGGGGGGGCCGAGGAGACCCAGTACTTC
>-|TRBV5-1|TRBD2|TRBJ2-3
CASSSRLAGGSADTQYF
TGCGCCAGCAGCTCTCGACTAGCGGGGGGGTCGGCAGATACGCAGTATTTT
>few|TRBV7-2|-|TRBJ2-7
CASSSSTHGASYEQYF
TGTGCCAGCAGCTCGTCGACCCACGGCGCCTCCTACGAGCAGTACTTC
>few|TRBV2|TRBD1|TRBJ1-4
CASRWDRHNEKLFF
TGTGCCAGCAGATGGGACAGACATAATGAAAAACTGTTTTTT
>-|TRBV27|TRBD2|TRBJ2-3
CASSLIGGLSTDTQYF
TGTGCCAGCAGTTTAATTGGGGGACTAAGCACAGATACGCAATATTTT
>-|TRBV7-2|-|TRBJ2-5
CASSPIFGETQYF
TGTGCCAGCAGCCCTATATTTGGGGAGACCCAGTACTTC
>-|TRBV7-2|TRBD1|TRBJ1-2
CASSSRQGAFNYGYTF
TGTGCCAGCAGCTCGCGGCAGGGGGCGTTTAACTATGGCTACACCTTC
>few|TRBV6-4|-|TRBJ2-7
CASEGVGSYEQYF
TGTGCCAGCGAGGGGGTCGGTTCCTACGAGCAGTACTTC
>-|TRBV7-3|-|TRBJ2-1
CASSIATSAYNEQFF
TGTGCCAGCAGCATCGCCACGTCGGCCTACAATGAGCAGTTCTTC
>many|TRBV6-2/TRBV6-3|-|TRBJ1-1
CASTPPDSPAFF
TGTGCCAGCACCCCTCCGGACAGCCCCGCTTTCTTT
>-|TRBV5-1|-|TRBJ2-7
CASSLEAAAPAYEQYF
TGCGCCAGCAGCTTGGAAGCCGCCGCTCCCGCGTACGAGCAGTACTTC
>many|TRBV7-2|TRBD2|TRBJ2-1
CASSSRLASNEQFF
TGTGCCAGCAGCTCACGACTAGCGTCCAATGAGCAGTTCTTC
>few|TRBV7-9|-|TRBJ2-3
CASSPDPYSTDTQYF
TGTGCCAGCAGCCCTGACCCCTATAGCACAGATACGCAGTATTTT
>few|TRBV5-1|TRBD1|TRBJ1-5
CASSPNPTGSQPQHF
TGCGCCAGCAGCCCGAACCCGACAGGGAGTCAGCCCCAGCATTTT
>-|TRBV5-1|-|TRBJ2-3
CASSPVGDFTDTQYF
TGCGCCAGCAGCCCCGTAGGGGACTTCACAGATACGCAGTATTTT
>-|TRBV7-2|TRBD1|TRBJ1-2
CANSPRQGSHYGYTF
TGTGCCAACAGCCCGCGACAGGGTTCACACTATGGCTACACCTTC
>-|TRBV12-3/TRBV12-4|-|TRBJ1-5
CASCAQYQPQHF
TGTGCCAGCTGTGCACAGTATCAGCCCCAGCATTTT
>few|TRBV20-1|-|TRBJ2-3
CSASSLSTDTQYF
TGCAGTGCCTCAAGTCTTAGCACAGATACGCAGTATTTT
>few|TRBV6-2/TRBV6-3|-|TRBJ2-7
CASSYFGGQDYEQYF
TGTGCCAGCAGTTACTTTGGTGGGCAGGACTACGAGCAGTACTTC
>-|TRBV6-5|-|TRBJ1-4
CASSRHVLANEKLFF
TGTGCCAGCAGTCGACATGTTCTTGCTAATGAAAAACTGTTTTTT
>-|TRBV4-3|-|TRBJ2-7
CASSQVGQGLSYEQYF
TGCGCCAGCAGCCAAGTGGGGCAGGGACTCTCCTACGAGCAGTACTTC
>-|TRBV24-1|TRBD2|TRBJ2-1
CATSEKRGHEQFF
TGTGCCACCAGTGAGAAGCGGGGCCATGAGCAGTTCTTC
>-|TRBV7-8|-|TRBJ1-2
CASSLQDNYGYTF
TGTGCCAGCAGCTTACAGGACAACTATGGCTACACCTTC
>-|TRBV6-5|TRBD1|TRBJ1-2
CASKQGVSGYTF
TGTGCCAGCAAGCAGGGGGTGTCGGGCTACACCTTC
>-|TRBV14|-|TRBJ2-7
CASSQFGLAGGDEQYF
TGTGCCAGCAGCCAATTCGGCCTAGCCGGCGGGGACGAGCAGTACTTC
>few|TRBV4-3|-|TRBJ2-1
CASSQGLTSDGYNEQFF
TGCGCCAGCAGCCAAGGCCTTACCTCGGACGGGTACAATGAGCAGTTCTTC
>-|TRBV5-1|-|TRBJ1-1
CASRELNTEAFF
TGCGCCAGCAGAGAGTTGAACACTGAAGCTTTCTTT
>-|TRBV7-2|-|TRBJ1-4
CASSPRQVLSEKLFF
TGTGCCAGCAGCCCCCGACAGGTTTTGAGTGAAAAACTGTTTTTT
>many|TRBV7-2|TRBD2|TRBJ2-3
CASSLTSGGTDTQYF
TGTGCCAGCAGCCTTACTAGCGGGGGTACAGATACGCAGTATTTT
>few|TRBV6-6|-|TRBJ1-2
CASKKTGTYGYTF
TGTGCCAGCAAGAAGACAGGCACTTATGGCTACACCTTC
>-|TRBV7-9|TRBD1|TRBJ1-5
CANSTRWGQGNQPQHF
TGTGCCAACAGCACCAGGTGGGGACAGGGTAATCAGCCCCAGCATTTT
>-|TRBV5-4|-|TRBJ2-1
CASSSGTTGEQFF
TGTGCCAGCAGCTCTGGAACAACGGGTGAGCAGTTCTTC
>few|TRBV6-2/TRBV6-3|TRBD1|TRBJ1-1
CASSSPHRGNTEAFF
TGTGCCAGCAGCTCACCCCACAGGGGGAACACTGAAGCTTTCTTT